Sequencing of this T cell receptor beta chain was carried out in a study of blood T cell repertoires in COVID-19. Study-wide background: Researchers got acute and convalescent COVID-19 samples from the United States, Italy and Spain. Sample material is recorded as cDNA or gDNA derived from T cells, B-cell-depleted T cells, or PBMCs.

Per germline, CDR1 MNHNY and CDR2 SVGAGI (reference sequence). V lost 7 bases and J lost 7; bases outside the gene matches: 7. The CDR3 contains 14 residues. As processed by the authors: Nucleated cell number was recorded as an estimate derived from reference gene primer amplification. TCRdb's copy holds only in-frame clones and misses some; the assay was immunoSEQ multiplex PCR. V, J and clone size are taken as reported in that table, and D and trimming were inferred from the DNA itself. The table shows 40,000 to 45,000 clones, with about 83% occurring only once. Seattle participants joined during active infection and were tracked over time.

This chain joins TRBV6-6 and TRBJ2-1; 10 bases fit TRBD2. The sample consisted of peripheral blood. The sequence derives from a man aged 40-49 years with COVID-19, enrolled during active disease. In DNA, the CDR3 is TGTGCCAGCAACCTAGCGGGAGTCGGGAATGAGCAGTTCTTC. Translating it yields CASNLAGVGNEQFF.